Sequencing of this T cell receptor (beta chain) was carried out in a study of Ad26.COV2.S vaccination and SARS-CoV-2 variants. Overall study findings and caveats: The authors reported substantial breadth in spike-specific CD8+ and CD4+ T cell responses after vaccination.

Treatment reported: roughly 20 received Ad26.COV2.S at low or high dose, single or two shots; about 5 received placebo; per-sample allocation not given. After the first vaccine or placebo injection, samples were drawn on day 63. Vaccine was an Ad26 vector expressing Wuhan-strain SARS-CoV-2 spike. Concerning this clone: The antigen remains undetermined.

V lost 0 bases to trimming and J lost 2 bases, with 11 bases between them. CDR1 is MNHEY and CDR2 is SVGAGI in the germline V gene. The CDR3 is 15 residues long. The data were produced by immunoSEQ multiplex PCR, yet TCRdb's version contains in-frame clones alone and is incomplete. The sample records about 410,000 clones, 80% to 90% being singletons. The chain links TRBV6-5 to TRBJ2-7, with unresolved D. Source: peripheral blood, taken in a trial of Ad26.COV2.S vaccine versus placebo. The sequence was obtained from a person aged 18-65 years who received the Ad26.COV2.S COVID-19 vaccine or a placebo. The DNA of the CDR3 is TGTGCCAGCAGTTACTCCAGGCACAGCGCCTACGAGCAGTACTTC. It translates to CASSYSRHSAYEQYF.